The 28 T cell receptor beta chains reported below all come from one sample, sequenced in a study of early T cells in non-severe SARS-CoV-2 infection. TCRdb redid the calling of the 5' RACE reads with MiXCR, one entry per CDR3 protein. Seen here are around 26,000 distinct CDR3 sequences, more than 4.5% observed once, and the top ten hold 5% to 8%. Material for sequencing was whole blood. These receptors were obtained from an adult who was a healthcare worker with PCR-confirmed SARS-CoV-2 infection or an uninfected control (not recorded which).

This clonotype occurred a few times. CDR3 nucleotides: TGTGCCAGCTCACCACCGTCGGTCAATGAAAAACTGTTTTTT. Amino acids: CASSPPSVNEKLFF. The chain carries TRBV18 and TRBJ1-4; no reliable D call. Trimming removed 0 bases at V and 5 bases at J, with 7 bases between. Germline V gene data show CDR1 as KGHSH and CDR2 as LQKENI. This CDR3 is built from 14 residues.

This clonotype was observed at least ten times. This sequence joins TRBV10-2 and TRBJ1-4; D call uncertain. The CDR3 is made up of 14 amino acids. The ends were cut back, 1 base at V and 5 bases at J, with 8 bases in the middle. The V gene's germline CDR1 is WSHSY and CDR2 SAAADI. The CDR3 coding sequence is TGCGCCAGCAGTGAGTTGGGAGGGAATGAAAAACTGTTTTTT. Encoded protein: CASSELGGNEKLFF.

This clonotype showed up many times. J is TRBJ1-4 and V is TRBV30; D gene ambiguous. V lost 0 bases, J lost 8 bases, and 10 bases lay in between. The CDR3 extends over 13 amino acids. Germline assignment: CDR1 GTSNPN and CDR2 SVGIG (reference sequence). Here the CDR3 reads CAWSVTREEKLFF. For the CDR3, the DNA is TGTGCCTGGAGTGTAACCAGAGAGGAAAAACTGTTTTTT.

At least ten counts were recorded for this clonotype. The V gene is TRBV9, the J gene TRBJ2-2; 7 nucleotides align to TRBD2. V shed 3 bases and J 7 bases; nucleotides not matched to a gene: 9. The CDR3 length is 15 residues. Germline V gene sequence: CDR1 SGDLS, CDR2 YYNGEE. The CDR3 is CASSDQAGRGGELFF. Here the CDR3 DNA reads TGTGCCAGCAGCGATCAAGCGGGGCGAGGCGGGGAGCTGTTTTTT.

This clonotype was counted between two and nine times. This chain uses TRBV6-5 with TRBJ2-3; possible D gene TRBD1, 5 bases. The CDR3 is 13 residues long. Trimming shortened V by 10 bases and J by 3 bases, and 14 bases separated the two germline ends. CDR1 and CDR2 from the germline V gene are MNHEY and SVGAGI. CDR3 region: CANRPQGTDTQYF. CDR3 bases: TGTGCCAACAGACCGCAGGGAACAGATACGCAGTATTTT.

This clonotype occurred many times. V is TRBV5-1 and J is TRBJ1-2, with a possible D match to TRBD1 (6 bases). V lost 4 bases and J lost 7, with 20 bases in between. Germline V gene data show CDR1 as SGHRS and CDR2 as YFSETQ. The CDR3 runs to 15 residues. The CDR3 region is CASSPGQGTSGGYTF. The CDR3 coding sequence is TGCGCCAGCAGCCCCGGGCAGGGGACCAGCGGTGGCTACACCTTC.

Only a few counts were recorded for this clonotype. This chain uses TRBV28 with TRBJ1-3; maybe TRBD1 (5 bases). The CDR3 has 14 amino acids. CDR1 is MDHEN and CDR2 is SYDVKM in the germline V gene. V lost 5 bases and J 1 base, leaving 9 bases between the germline ends. CDR3 amino acids: CASSVGGSGNTIYF. The CDR3, as DNA: TGTGCCAGCAGTGTTGGGGGGTCTGGAAACACCATATATTTT.

The rearrangement uses TRBV27 and TRBJ2-7; 8 nucleotides align to TRBD1. The CDR3 sequence is 15 residues long. The trim removed 6 bases at V and 1 base at J, leaving 8 bases unmatched. CDR1 and CDR2 (germline): MNHEY, SMNVEV (reference sequence). CDR3 DNA sequence: TGTGCCAGCAGCTGGACAGGGCTCGGATCCTACGAGCAGTACTTC. Translation gives CASSWTGLGSYEQYF.

The J gene is TRBJ1-1, the V gene TRBV6-6, with D perhaps matching TRBD1 (5 bases). Trimming shortened V by 2 bases and J by 1 base, and 11 bases separated the two germline ends. Germline CDR1 MNHNY, CDR2 SVGAGI (reference sequence). This CDR3 spans 15 amino acids. CDR3 protein: CASSYRGVTNTEAFF. The DNA of the CDR3 is TGTGCCAGCAGTTACAGGGGTGTCACGAACACTGAAGCTTTCTTT.

The chain combines TRBV7-9 with TRBJ2-5; TRBD2 matches at 7 bases. This CDR3 region has 16 residues. J gave up 1 base and V 5 bases, and 10 bases lay outside the gene matches. Germline assignment: CDR1 SEHNR and CDR2 FQNEAQ (reference sequence). For the CDR3, the DNA is TGTGCCAGCAGCCCGGCCGCACTAGCGTCCCAAGAGACCCAGTACTTC. Amino acid sequence: CASSPAALASQETQYF. The variable domain in full, with the rest retrieved from reference TRBV7-9 and TRBJ2-5, is DTGVSQNPRHKITKRGQNVTFRCDPISEHNRLYWYRQTLGQGPEFLTYFQNEAQLEKSRLLSDRFSAERPKGSFSTLEIQRTEQGDSAMYLCASSPAALASQETQYFGPGTRLLVL.

Ten or more counts support this clonotype. The V and J genes are TRBV11-2 and TRBJ2-7; 10 bases fit TRBD1. With V trimmed by 5 bases and J by 3 bases, 7 bases remained unmatched. The CDR3 totals 15 residues. Germline CDR1 is SGHAT and CDR2 is FQNNGV. In DNA form, the CDR3 reads TGTGCCAGCAGCCCACGGGACAGGGGCATCTACGAGCAGTACTTC. Its protein is CASSPRDRGIYEQYF.

This clonotype was seen at least ten times. The chain couples TRBV20-1 to TRBJ1-5; TRBD1 aligns across 11 bases. The trim removed 0 bases at V and 0 bases at J, leaving 10 bases unmatched. The CDR3 sequence is 19 residues long. Germline lookup yields CDR1 DFQATT and CDR2 SNEGSKA (reference sequence). The CDR3 bases are TGCAGTGCTAGAGATATTTCGGGACAGGGGGATTATAGCAATCAGCCCCAGCATTTT. Translated, it gives CSARDISGQGDYSNQPQHF.

J is TRBJ1-1 and V is TRBV28; 7 bases are shared with TRBD1. Germline V CDR1 and CDR2: MDHEN, SYDVKM. The CDR3 totals 13 residues. V shed 5 bases, J shed 8 bases, and the junction held 8 bases outside the gene matches. The CDR3 DNA sequence: TGTGCCAGCAGTCCATACAGGGGATTAGAAGCTTTCTTT. It yields the protein CASSPYRGLEAFF.

This clonotype appeared many times. V is TRBV11-2 and J is TRBJ2-1; D remains ambiguous. The CDR3 is made up of 11 amino acids. Germline V CDR1 and CDR2: SGHAT, FQNNGV. Trimming took 2 bases from V and 6 from J, leaving 2 bases between them. The CDR3 nucleotides read TGTGCCAGCAGCTTAAGCAATGAGCAGTTCTTC. Translation: CASSLSNEQFF.

This rearrangement joins TRBV6-1 to TRBJ1-4; D gene ambiguous. V lost 7 bases to trimming and J lost 0 bases, with 12 bases between them. This CDR3 is 15 amino acids long. Germline CDR1 is MNHNS and CDR2 is SASEGT. The CDR3 coding sequence is TGTGCCAGCAATATGGGAGGCGCAACTAATGAAAAACTGTTTTTT. It is translated as CASNMGGATNEKLFF.

The chain combines TRBV7-3 with TRBJ1-5; TRBD1 might be the D (6 bases). The germline V and J ends were trimmed by 8 bases and 4 bases, with 12 bases remaining between them. There are 13 residues in the CDR3. Germline CDR1 is SGHTA and CDR2 is FQGTGA. The CDR3 bases are TGTGCCAGCTCCCTTGACAGGAATCAGCCCCAGCATTTT. It codes for CASSLDRNQPQHF.

The table lists this clonotype with many counts. This rearrangement joins TRBV5-1 to TRBJ1-2; D unclear. The germline CDR1 and CDR2 sequences are SGHRS and YFSETQ. V was cut by 0 bases and J by 4 bases, with 10 bases left in between. This CDR3 is 14 amino acids long. DNA for the CDR3: TGCGCCAGCAGCTTGGCCGGGGATTCCTATGGCTACACCTTC. Amino acids: CASSLAGDSYGYTF. Combining the CDR3 with reference TRBV5-1 and TRBJ1-2 gives the whole variable domain KAGVTQTPRYLIKTRGQQVTLSCSPISGHRSVSWYQQTPGQGLQFLFEYFSETQRNKGNFPGRFSGRQFSNSRSEMNVSTLELGDSALYLCASSLAGDSYGYTFGSGTRLTVV.

At least ten counts were recorded for this clonotype. The chain is built from TRBV29-1 and TRBJ1-1; no reliable D call. The CDR3 length is 11 residues. V gave up 4 bases and J gave up 4 bases, with 7 bases separating them. Per the germline V gene, CDR1 is SQVTM and CDR2 is ANQGSEA. The CDR3 region has the DNA TGCAGCGTTGGAAGCAGCACTGAAGCTTTCTTT. Protein: CSVGSSTEAFF.

The V and J genes are TRBV27 and TRBJ1-2; no firm D call. Germline loops: CDR1 MNHEY, CDR2 SMNVEV (reference sequence). This CDR3 spans 14 amino acids. V was clipped by 0 bases and J by 3 bases, with 8 bases between them. CDR3 amino acids: CASSLSYQDYGYTF. The CDR3 DNA reads TGTGCCAGCAGTTTATCCTACCAGGACTATGGCTACACCTTC.

This clonotype was seen at least ten times. The CDR3 here is CASSQVRAYEQYF. CDR3 in DNA: TGTGCCAGCAGCCAAGTCCGGGCCTACGAGCAGTACTTC. This sequence joins TRBV14 and TRBJ2-7; D unclear. Germline CDR1 SGHDN, CDR2 FVKESK. The CDR3 sequence is 13 residues long. The V and J ends lost 1 base and 2 bases respectively, with 6 bases between them.

To note about this clonotype: One base away lies a much larger clone, so this may be a sequencing read error. The V call is TRBV18, the J call TRBJ1-1; the D gene is possibly TRBD1 (5 bases). CDR1 and CDR2 from the germline V gene are KGHSH and LQKENI. The CDR3 runs to 14 residues. The CDR3 DNA reads TGTGTCAGCTCAATGGGGACTGATAACACTGAAGCTTTCTTT. It translates to CVSSMGTDNTEAFF.

This clonotype was observed a few times. The chain couples TRBV15 to TRBJ1-2; 9 bases match TRBD1. Trimming cost V 3 bases and J 3 bases; bases outside gene matches: 8. Germline-derived CDR1 and CDR2 are LNHNV and YYDKDF (reference sequence). The CDR3 consists of 16 residues. The CDR3 loop reads CATSRPVGQGDYGYTF. The CDR3 nucleotides read TGTGCCACCAGCAGGCCCGTGGGACAGGGCGACTATGGCTACACCTTC. The variable domain in full, completed from reference TRBV15 and TRBJ1-2, reads DAMVIQNPRYQVTQFGKPVTLSCSQTLNHNVMYWYQQKSSQAPKLLFHYYDKDFNNEADTPDNFQSRRPNTSFCFLDIRSPGLGDTAMYLCATSRPVGQGDYGYTFGSGTRLTVV.

In its sample, this clonotype was seen many times. The rearrangement uses TRBV29-1 and TRBJ2-1; 11 nucleotides match TRBD2. Germline lookup yields CDR1 SQVTM and CDR2 ANQGSEA. CDR3 size: 14 residues. This chain's CDR3 is CSGGRLAGPNEQFF. In nucleotides, the CDR3 is TGCTCCGGCGGGCGACTAGCGGGACCCAATGAGCAGTTCTTC.

Turning to this clonotype: One base away lies a much larger clone, so this may be a sequencing read error. V usage is TRBV2 and J usage is TRBJ2-7, with 8 bases identical to TRBD1. The CDR3 contains 14 residues. Germline assignment: CDR1 SNHLY and CDR2 FYNNEI. CDR3: CASSTGQVSCEQYF. In nucleotides, the CDR3 is TGTGCCAGCAGCACGGGACAGGTCTCCTGCGAGCAGTACTTC.

This clonotype was found a few times. V gene TRBV19 combines with J gene TRBJ1-5; perhaps TRBD1 as D (5 bases). The V gene's germline CDR1 is LNHDA and CDR2 SQIVND (reference sequence). V lost 4 bases and J 6 bases, leaving 16 bases between the germline ends. This CDR3 is 15 amino acids long. The CDR3 spells CASSTRAGYGQPQHF. The CDR3 coding sequence is TGTGCCAGTAGTACCAGGGCTGGGTATGGTCAGCCCCAGCATTTT. Using reference TRBV19 and TRBJ1-5 for the parts outside the CDR3, the full variable domain is DGGITQSPKYLFRKEGQNVTLSCEQNLNHDAMYWYRQDPGQGLRLIYYSQIVNDFQKGDIAEGYSVSREKKESFPLTVTSAQKNPTAFYLCASSTRAGYGQPQHFGDGTRLSIL.

This clonotype is categorized as medium-sized. This chain joins TRBV5-1 and TRBJ2-7; 9 bases line up with TRBD1. This CDR3 has 16 amino acids. Trimming took 5 bases from V and 2 from J; bases not matched to a gene: 11. The germline V gene has CDR1 SGHRS and CDR2 YFSETQ. This chain's CDR3 is CASSPGKTGGTYEQYF. The CDR3 coding sequence is TGCGCCAGCAGTCCAGGGAAGACAGGGGGGACCTACGAGCAGTACTTC.

This clonotype was detected ten times or more. The chain has TRBV7-9 and TRBJ2-7; TRBD1 might be the D (6 bases). The V gene lost 2 bases and the J gene lost 7 bases, with 15 bases spanning the gap. CDR3 length: 14 residues. CDR1 and CDR2 from the germline V gene are SEHNR and FQNEAQ (reference sequence). CDR3 in amino acids: CASSLRTVPNEQYF. The CDR3 region has the DNA TGTGCCAGCAGCTTACGGACAGTGCCGAATGAGCAGTACTTC.

In its sample, this clonotype was seen many times. The V call is TRBV7-9, the J call TRBJ2-7, with TRBD2 as a possible D gene (5 bases). This CDR3 comprises 14 residues. CDR1 is SEHNR and CDR2 is FQNEAQ in the germline V gene (reference sequence). Trimming took 5 bases from V and 4 from J, leaving 15 bases between them. CDR3 sequence reads: CASSESGITYEQYF. The CDR3 bases are TGTGCCAGCAGCGAGTCCGGGATAACTTACGAGCAGTACTTC.